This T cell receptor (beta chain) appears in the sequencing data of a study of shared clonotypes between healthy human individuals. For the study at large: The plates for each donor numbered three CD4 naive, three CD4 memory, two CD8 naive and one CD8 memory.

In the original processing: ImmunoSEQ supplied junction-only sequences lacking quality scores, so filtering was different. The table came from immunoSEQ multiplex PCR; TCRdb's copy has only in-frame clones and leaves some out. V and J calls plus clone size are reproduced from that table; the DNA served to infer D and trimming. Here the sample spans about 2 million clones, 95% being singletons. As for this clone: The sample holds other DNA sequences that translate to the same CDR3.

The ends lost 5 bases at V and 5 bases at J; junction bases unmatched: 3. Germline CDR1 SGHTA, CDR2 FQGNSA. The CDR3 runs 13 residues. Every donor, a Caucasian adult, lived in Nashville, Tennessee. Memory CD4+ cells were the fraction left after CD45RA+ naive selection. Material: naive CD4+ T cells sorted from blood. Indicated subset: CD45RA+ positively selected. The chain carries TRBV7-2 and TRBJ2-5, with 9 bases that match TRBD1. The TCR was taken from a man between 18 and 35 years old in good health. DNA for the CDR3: TGTGCCAGCAGCAGACAGGGGGGGGAGACCCAGTACTTC. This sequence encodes CASSRQGGETQYF. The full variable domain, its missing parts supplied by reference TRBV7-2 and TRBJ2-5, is GAGVSQSPSNKVTEKGKDVELRCDPISGHTALYWYRQSLGQGLEFLIYFQGNSAPDKSGLPSDRFSAERTGGSVSTLTIQRTQQEDSAVYLCASSRQGGETQYFGPGTRLLVL.